The 18 T cell receptor beta chains presented below share a single source sample, sequenced in a study of blood T cell repertoires in COVID-19. Only in-frame clones appear in the TCRdb table, and some are missing; sequencing was by immunoSEQ multiplex PCR. The sample consists of more than 85,000 clones, around 81% of them appearing once. The sequenced material came from peripheral blood. Receptors were obtained from a woman in her seventies with acute or convalescent COVID-19.

The rearrangement joins TRBV9 to TRBJ2-1; TRBD2 matches 10 bases. Germline-derived CDR1 and CDR2 are SGDLS and YYNGEE. The ends lost 3 bases at V and 7 bases at J; junction bases unmatched: 10. This CDR3 is built from 16 residues. CDR3 residues: CASSDPSGGAWNEQFF. The CDR3 DNA follows: TGTGCCAGCAGCGACCCTAGCGGGGGCGCTTGGAATGAGCAGTTCTTC.

The chain links TRBV4-1 to TRBJ1-1, with D possibly TRBD1 on 5 matching bases. The CDR3 consists of 15 residues. Trimming took 0 bases from V and 3 from J, leaving 11 bases between them. Germline V gene data show CDR1 as MGHRA and CDR2 as YSYEKL. The CDR3 bases are TGCGCCAGCAGCCAAGATCCAGGAGGGGACACTGAAGCTTTCTTT. Residues: CASSQDPGGDTEAFF.

This chain links TRBV6-1 with TRBJ2-1, with a possible D match to TRBD1 (7 bases). With 3 bases removed from V and 2 bases from J, the gap between germline ends came to 11 bases. The CDR3 runs 15 residues. From germline, CDR1 is MNHNS and CDR2 SASEGT. This CDR3 is CASSDAGGTYNEQFF. CDR3 DNA sequence: TGTGCCAGCAGTGACGCAGGGGGGACCTACAATGAGCAGTTCTTC.

V gene TRBV20-1 combines with J gene TRBJ1-2, with a possible D match to TRBD1 (5 bases). The CDR3 covers 11 residues. Per germline, CDR1 DFQATT and CDR2 SNEGSKA (reference sequence). V was cut by 1 base and J by 7 bases, with 7 bases left in between. The CDR3 protein is CSARVGAGYTF. CDR3 bases: TGCAGTGCTAGAGTTGGGGCTGGCTACACCTTC.

The chain recombines TRBV6-5 with TRBJ2-1, with 12 nucleotides matching TRBD1. Germline CDR1 reads MNHEY; CDR2 reads SVGAGI. After removal of 5 bases from V and 10 bases from J, the junction contained 6 bases not matched to a gene. The CDR3 loop spans 14 amino acids. The CDR3 sequence: CASSRDRGLSEQFF. The DNA for the CDR3 is TGTGCCAGCAGTAGGGACAGGGGGCTGAGCGAGCAGTTCTTC.

The chain couples TRBV2 to TRBJ2-2, with D possibly TRBD1 on 6 matching bases. V lost 10 bases, J lost 6 bases, and 15 bases lay in between. This CDR3 is 13 amino acids long. Germline values: CDR1 SNHLY, CDR2 FYNNEI. CDR3 sequence reads: CATKDRGAGELFF. In DNA form, the CDR3 reads TGTGCCACCAAGGACAGAGGAGCCGGGGAGCTGTTTTTT.

The chain uses TRBV28 and TRBJ2-2; TRBD2 matches 10 bases. CDR3 length: 17 amino acids. Germline CDR1 MDHEN, CDR2 SYDVKM. V gave up 4 bases and J gave up 4 bases; unmatched junction bases: 9. For the CDR3, the DNA is TGTGCCAGCAGTTCCGTTGGACTAGCGGTACTCACCGGGGAGCTGTTTTTT. Encoded protein: CASSSVGLAVLTGELFF. The whole variable domain, remainder taken from reference TRBV28 and TRBJ2-2, is DVKVTQSSRYLVKRTGEKVFLECVQDMDHENMFWYRQDPGLGLRLIYFSYDVKMKEKGDIPEGYSVSREKKERFSLILESASTNQTSMYLCASSSVGLAVLTGELFFGEGSRLTVL.

CDR3 nucleotides: TGTGCCAGCAGCCTAACACAGGGTGAGAACACTGAAGCTTTCTTT. It translates to CASSLTQGENTEAFF. The genes are TRBV9 and TRBJ1-1, with D tentatively TRBD1 (6 bases). The germline gives CDR1 SGDLS, CDR2 YYNGEE. The CDR3 consists of 15 residues. V lost 4 bases and J 1 base, leaving 14 bases between the germline ends.

CDR3 sequence: CASSIQGGEQYF. CDR3 in DNA: TGTGCCAGCAGTATACAGGGGGGGGAGCAGTACTTC. The rearrangement uses TRBV27 and TRBJ2-7; D is perhaps TRBD1 (8 bases). V was pared by 5 bases and J by 7 bases, with 12 bases between. The germline CDR1 and CDR2 sequences are MNHEY and SMNVEV (reference sequence). The CDR3 spans 12 residues.

The chain is built from TRBV19 and TRBJ1-1; a possible D gene is TRBD1 (6 bases). This CDR3 comprises 14 residues. CDR1 is LNHDA and CDR2 is SQIVND in the germline V gene (reference sequence). V gave up 7 bases and J gave up 3 bases, with 15 bases separating them. The DNA of the CDR3 is TGTGCCAGTACCACTCAGGGGCGTTACACTGAAGCTTTCTTT. Protein: CASTTQGRYTEAFF.

This chain uses TRBV3-1 (or the pseudogene TRBV3-2) with TRBJ2-3; 9 positions agree with TRBD1. Germline V gene data show CDR1 as LGHDT and CDR2 as YNNKEL (reference sequence). There are 16 residues in the CDR3. V lost 4 bases to trimming and J lost 1 base; unmatched junction nucleotides: 6. The chain's CDR3 is CASSRLRTGGTDTQYF. The CDR3 bases are TGTGCCAGCAGCCGGCTTAGGACAGGGGGCACAGATACGCAGTATTTT.

This clone occurred once. The CDR3 nucleotides read TGTGCCAGCAGCCCGACAGGGAATGGTGGCTACACCTTC. Residues: CASSPTGNGGYTF. The chain recombines TRBV7-8 with TRBJ1-2; 7 nucleotides match TRBD1. The V gene's germline CDR1 is SGHVS and CDR2 FQNEAQ. The CDR3 has 13 residues. V lost 5 bases, J lost 7 bases, and 7 bases stayed unmatched.

The rearrangement links TRBV30 to TRBJ1-6; TRBD1 matches at 8 bases. Germline V gene sequence: CDR1 GTSNPN, CDR2 SVGIG (reference sequence). V shed 3 bases and J 7 bases; nucleotides not matched to a gene: 8. CDR3 length equals 15 residues. This CDR3 is CAWSAPTGVNSPLHF. The DNA for the CDR3 is TGTGCCTGGAGCGCCCCGACAGGGGTAAATTCACCCCTCCACTTT.

The chain links TRBV30 to TRBJ1-6; no reliable D call. CDR3 size: 13 residues. Germline V lookup: CDR1 GTSNPN, CDR2 SVGIG (reference sequence). V lost 4 bases and J 8 bases, leaving 12 bases between the germline ends. The CDR3 spells CAWMEDQDSPLHF. The CDR3 nucleotides are TGTGCCTGGATGGAGGATCAGGATTCACCCCTCCACTTT.

This sequence joins TRBV21-1 and TRBJ2-1; the table's D call, TRBD2, was not checked against the DNA. TRBV21-1 is a listed pseudogene. The CDR3 extends over 14 amino acids. This CDR3 reads CASSKYLVWHRKFF. As DNA, the CDR3 is TGTGCCAGCAGCAAATACCTAGTCTGGCATCGGAAGTTCTTC.

The chain couples TRBV5-4 to TRBJ1-2, with D unresolved. Germline loops: CDR1 SGHNT, CDR2 YYREEE (reference sequence). This CDR3 spans 16 amino acids. V gave up 0 bases and J gave up 3 bases, with 15 bases separating them. CDR3 coding DNA: TGTGCCAGCAGCTTGGCCGCCAGGTCCTTCGACTATGGCTACACCTTC. Amino acid sequence: CASSLAARSFDYGYTF.

This clone was recorded only once. This chain uses TRBV28 with TRBJ1-2, with a tentative D call TRBD1 (5 bases). CDR3 size: 16 residues. From germline, CDR1 is MDHEN and CDR2 SYDVKM. Between the trimmed V and J ends, which lost 1 base and 2 bases, there was a span of 14 bases. The DNA of the CDR3 is TGTGCCAGCAGTTTATATCGTGTCGACAGCAACTATGGCTACACCTTC. Protein product: CASSLYRVDSNYGYTF.

In its sample, this clone was seen a few times. This sequence joins TRBV29-1 and TRBJ2-7; D gene unclear. The CDR3 has 12 residues. The ends were cut back, 3 bases at V and 6 bases at J, with 12 bases in the middle. Germline V gives CDR1 SQVTM, CDR2 ANQGSEA. CDR3 DNA sequence: TGCAGCGTTGAGGTAGCCCTCGGCGAGCAGTACTTC. Its translation is CSVEVALGEQYF.